This record looks at one T cell receptor (beta chain) sequence and its context. What it binds is not known. The record originates from a study of graft-versus-host responses after intestinal transplantation. Study in general: Transplant recipients had multivisceral, liver-intestinal, or isolated intestinal grafts. Among the recipients, all got anti-thymocyte globulin induction and then tacrolimus and steroids for 3 to 4 years.

Profiled with immunoSEQ multiplex PCR; TCRdb holds only in-frame clones, not every one. Seen here are roughly 130,000 clones, approximately 91% observed once, and the top ten hold roughly 0.19%. V lost 6 bases and J 4 bases, leaving 9 bases between the germline ends. Germline V gives CDR1 LNHDA, CDR2 SQIVND (reference sequence). This CDR3 has 12 residues. J is TRBJ2-5 and V is TRBV19; tentatively, D is TRBD2 (6 bases). The origin of this receptor is a human donor who received an intestinal transplant. Sequenced material: unstimulated CD4+ T cells sorted from spleen or lymph node cells, taken before intestinal transplant. This CDR3 is CASSQGGETQYF. The CDR3 DNA reads as TGTGCCAGTAGCCAGGGAGGAGAGACCCAGTACTTC.